What follows describes a single T cell receptor beta chain. The source of the sample is a study of blood T cells in healthy people across ages. This CDR3 has 18 amino acids. V lost 3 bases, J lost 0 bases, and 4 bases stayed unmatched. From germline, CDR1 is SGHTA and CDR2 FQGNSA. Sample-barcoded 5' priming and a J-beta primer mix drove a second PCR of roughly 7 to 11 cycles. Any given sample supplied a minimum of 2.5 million CDR3-containing paired-end reads. TCRdb reprocessed the 5' RACE reads via MiXCR and lists one record per CDR3 protein. The sample includes 1.5 million to 2 million distinct CDR3 sequences, about 50% of them seen just once.

The chain joins TRBV7-2 to TRBJ2-1; 14 bases are a match to TRBD2. This receptor was taken from a woman in her 40s in good health. Sequencing was performed on blood. CDR3 DNA sequence: TGTGCCAGCAGCTTGTGGACTAGCGGGGGGAGCTCCTACAATGAGCAGTTCTTC. Translated: CASSLWTSGGSSYNEQFF.